This T cell receptor (beta chain) was documented in a study of cytomegalovirus exposure and HLA in healthy donors. Germline lookup yields CDR1 GTSNPN and CDR2 SVGIG (reference sequence). J lost 4 bases, V lost 1 base, and 4 bases had no gene match. This CDR3 is 15 amino acids long. PCR was performed using 60 Vbeta and 13 Jbeta primers. Profiling relied on immunoSEQ multiplex PCR, and the TCRdb table lists in-frame clones only, not all of them. The sample comprises about 160,000 clones, over 70% of which are singletons, and approximately 4.8% rests with the top ten. The sequence derives from a man aged 25 to 40 in good health and CMV-seronegative. The J gene is TRBJ2-5, the V gene TRBV30; 12 bases align to TRBD2. The specimen sequenced was PBMCs. The DNA of the CDR3 is TGTGCCTGGAGTGAGCTAGCGGGAGGGCGAGAGACCCAGTACTTC. Its protein product is CAWSELAGGRETQYF.